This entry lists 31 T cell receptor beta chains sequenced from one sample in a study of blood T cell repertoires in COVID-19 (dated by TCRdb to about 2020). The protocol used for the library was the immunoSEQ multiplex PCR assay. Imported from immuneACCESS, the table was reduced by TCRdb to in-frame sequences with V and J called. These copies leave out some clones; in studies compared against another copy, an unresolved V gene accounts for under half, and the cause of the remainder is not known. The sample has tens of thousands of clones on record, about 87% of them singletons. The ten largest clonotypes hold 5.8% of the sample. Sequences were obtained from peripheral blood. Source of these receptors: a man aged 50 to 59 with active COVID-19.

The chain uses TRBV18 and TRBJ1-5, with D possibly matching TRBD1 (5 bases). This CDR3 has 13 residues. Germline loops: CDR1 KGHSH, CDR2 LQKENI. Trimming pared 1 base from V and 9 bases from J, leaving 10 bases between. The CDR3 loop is CASSPQGGTPQHF. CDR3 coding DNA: TGTGCCAGCTCACCACAGGGAGGGACGCCCCAGCATTTT.

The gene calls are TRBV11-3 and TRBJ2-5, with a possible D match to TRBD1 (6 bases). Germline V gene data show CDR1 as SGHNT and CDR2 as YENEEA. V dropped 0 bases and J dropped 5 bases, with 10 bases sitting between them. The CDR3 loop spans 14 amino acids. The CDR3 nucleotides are TGTGCCAGCAGCTTAGAGGGGGCTCGGGAGACCCAGTACTTC. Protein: CASSLEGARETQYF.

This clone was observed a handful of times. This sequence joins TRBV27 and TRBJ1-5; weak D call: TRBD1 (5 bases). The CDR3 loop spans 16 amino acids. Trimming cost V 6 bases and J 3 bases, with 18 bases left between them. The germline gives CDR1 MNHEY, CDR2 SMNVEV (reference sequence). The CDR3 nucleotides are TGTGCCAGCAGATCGCTCGGGCAGGGCCTCAATCAGCCCCAGCATTTT. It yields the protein CASRSLGQGLNQPQHF.

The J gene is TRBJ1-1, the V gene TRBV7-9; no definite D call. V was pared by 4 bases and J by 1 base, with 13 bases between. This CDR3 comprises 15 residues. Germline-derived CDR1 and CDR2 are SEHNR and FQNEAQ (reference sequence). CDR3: CASSSPGEGNTEAFF. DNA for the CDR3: TGTGCCAGCAGCTCCCCCGGCGAGGGGAACACTGAAGCTTTCTTT. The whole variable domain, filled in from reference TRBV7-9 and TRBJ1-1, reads DTGVSQNPRHKITKRGQNVTFRCDPISEHNRLYWYRQTLGQGPEFLTYFQNEAQLEKSRLLSDRFSAERPKGSFSTLEIQRTEQGDSAMYLCASSSPGEGNTEAFFGQGTRLTVV.

CDR3 region: CGAGGGQHQPQHF. CDR3 DNA: TGTGGAGCAGGGGGCGGCCAGCATCAGCCCCAGCATTTT. J is TRBJ1-5 and V is TRBV10-3; 8 nucleotides agree with TRBD1. CDR3 length equals 13 residues. Looked up from germline, CDR1 is ENHRY and CDR2 is SYGVKD.

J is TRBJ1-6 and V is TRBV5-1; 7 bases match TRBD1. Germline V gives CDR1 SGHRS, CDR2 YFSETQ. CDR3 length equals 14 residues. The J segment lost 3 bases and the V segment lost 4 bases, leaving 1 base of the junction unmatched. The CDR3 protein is CASSRDSYNSPLHF. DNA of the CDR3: TGCGCCAGCAGCCGGGACAGCTATAATTCACCCCTCCACTTT. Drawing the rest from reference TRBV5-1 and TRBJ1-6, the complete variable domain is KAGVTQTPRYLIKTRGQQVTLSCSPISGHRSVSWYQQTPGQGLQFLFEYFSETQRNKGNFPGRFSGRQFSNSRSEMNVSTLELGDSALYLCASSRDSYNSPLHFGNGTRLTVT.

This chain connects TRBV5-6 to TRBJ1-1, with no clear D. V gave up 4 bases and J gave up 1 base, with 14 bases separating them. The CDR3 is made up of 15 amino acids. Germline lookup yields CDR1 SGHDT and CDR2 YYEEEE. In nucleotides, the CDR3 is TGTGCCAGCAGCCCCCTGGGAGGGAGGAACACTGAAGCTTTCTTT. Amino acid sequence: CASSPLGGRNTEAFF.

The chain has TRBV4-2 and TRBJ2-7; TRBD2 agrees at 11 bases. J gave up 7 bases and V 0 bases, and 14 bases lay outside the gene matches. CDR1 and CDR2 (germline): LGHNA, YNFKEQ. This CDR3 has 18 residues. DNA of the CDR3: TGTGCCAGCAGCCAAGATCTTGGGGCTAGCGGGGGGAAGAGGGAGCAGTACTTC. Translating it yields CASSQDLGASGGKREQYF.

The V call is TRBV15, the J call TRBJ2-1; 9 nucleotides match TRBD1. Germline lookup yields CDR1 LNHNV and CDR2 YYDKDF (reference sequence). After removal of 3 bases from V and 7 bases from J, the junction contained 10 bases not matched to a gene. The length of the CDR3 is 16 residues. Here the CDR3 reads CATSRSSRTGVNEQFF. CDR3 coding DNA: TGTGCCACCAGCAGGTCTAGTAGGACAGGGGTGAATGAGCAGTTCTTC.

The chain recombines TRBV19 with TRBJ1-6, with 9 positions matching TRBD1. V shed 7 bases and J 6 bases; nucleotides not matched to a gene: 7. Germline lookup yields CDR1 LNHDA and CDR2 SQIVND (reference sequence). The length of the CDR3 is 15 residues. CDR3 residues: CASKTGGDFNSPLHF. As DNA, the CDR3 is TGTGCCAGTAAGACAGGGGGGGATTTTAATTCACCCCTCCACTTT.

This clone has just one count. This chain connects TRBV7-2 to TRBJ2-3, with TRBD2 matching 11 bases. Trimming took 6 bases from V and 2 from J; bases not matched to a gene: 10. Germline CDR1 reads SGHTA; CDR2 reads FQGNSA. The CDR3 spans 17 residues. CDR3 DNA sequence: TGTGCCAGCAGAGCAGGGGGGACTAGCGGCTCCACAGATACGCAGTATTTT. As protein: CASRAGGTSGSTDTQYF.

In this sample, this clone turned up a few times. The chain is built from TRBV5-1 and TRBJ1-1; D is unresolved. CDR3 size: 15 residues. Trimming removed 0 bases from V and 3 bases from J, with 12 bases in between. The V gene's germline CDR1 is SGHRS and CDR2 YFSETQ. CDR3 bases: TGCGCCAGCAGCTTGGCCGGACTGGGTCACACTGAAGCTTTCTTT. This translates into CASSLAGLGHTEAFF. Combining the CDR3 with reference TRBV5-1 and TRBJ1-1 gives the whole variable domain KAGVTQTPRYLIKTRGQQVTLSCSPISGHRSVSWYQQTPGQGLQFLFEYFSETQRNKGNFPGRFSGRQFSNSRSEMNVSTLELGDSALYLCASSLAGLGHTEAFFGQGTRLTVV.

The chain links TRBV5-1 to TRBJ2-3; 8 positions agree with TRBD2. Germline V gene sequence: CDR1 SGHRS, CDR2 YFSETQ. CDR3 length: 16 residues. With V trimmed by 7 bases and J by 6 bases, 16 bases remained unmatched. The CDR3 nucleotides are TGCGCCAGCTACTCCTCAAGCGGGGGTACCGCGGATACGCAGTATTTT. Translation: CASYSSSGGTADTQYF.

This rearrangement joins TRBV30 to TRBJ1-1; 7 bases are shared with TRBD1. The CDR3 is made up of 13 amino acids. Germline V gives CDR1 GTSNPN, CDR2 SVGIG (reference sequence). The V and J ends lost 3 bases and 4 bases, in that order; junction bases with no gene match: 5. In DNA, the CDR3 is TGTGCCTGGAGGGGACAGCCGACCACTGAAGCTTTCTTT. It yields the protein CAWRGQPTTEAFF.

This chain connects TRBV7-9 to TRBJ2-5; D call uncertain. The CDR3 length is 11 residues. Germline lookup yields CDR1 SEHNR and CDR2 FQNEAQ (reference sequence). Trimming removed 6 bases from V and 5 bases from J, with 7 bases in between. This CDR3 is CASRSLETQYF. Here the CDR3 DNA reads TGTGCCAGCAGATCGTTGGAGACCCAGTACTTC.

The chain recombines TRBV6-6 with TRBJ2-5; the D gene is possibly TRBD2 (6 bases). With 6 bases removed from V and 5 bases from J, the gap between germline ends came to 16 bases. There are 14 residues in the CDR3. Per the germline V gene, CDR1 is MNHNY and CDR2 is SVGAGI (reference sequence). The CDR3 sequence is CASSPPGSGETQYF. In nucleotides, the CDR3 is TGTGCCAGCAGCCCCCCGGGTAGCGGCGAGACCCAGTACTTC.

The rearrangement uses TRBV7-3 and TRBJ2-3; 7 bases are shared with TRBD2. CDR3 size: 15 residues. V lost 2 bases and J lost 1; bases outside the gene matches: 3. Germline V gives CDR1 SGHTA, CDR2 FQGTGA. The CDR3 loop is CASSLWAGGTDTQYF. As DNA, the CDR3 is TGTGCCAGCAGCTTATGGGCGGGGGGCACAGATACGCAGTATTTT.

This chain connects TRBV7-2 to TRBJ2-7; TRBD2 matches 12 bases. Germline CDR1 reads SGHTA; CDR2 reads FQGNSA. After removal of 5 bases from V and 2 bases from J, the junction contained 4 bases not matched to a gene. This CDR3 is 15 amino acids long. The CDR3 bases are TGTGCCAGCAGCATCAGGACTAGCGGGGCCTACGAGCAGTACTTC. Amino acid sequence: CASSIRTSGAYEQYF.

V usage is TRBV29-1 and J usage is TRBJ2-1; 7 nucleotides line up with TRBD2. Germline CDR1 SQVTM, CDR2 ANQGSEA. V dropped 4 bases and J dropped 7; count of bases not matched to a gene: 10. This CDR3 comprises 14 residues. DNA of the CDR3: TGCAGCGTTGTTGGGGGAGGGCCATTTAATGAGCAGTTCTTC. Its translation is CSVVGGGPFNEQFF.

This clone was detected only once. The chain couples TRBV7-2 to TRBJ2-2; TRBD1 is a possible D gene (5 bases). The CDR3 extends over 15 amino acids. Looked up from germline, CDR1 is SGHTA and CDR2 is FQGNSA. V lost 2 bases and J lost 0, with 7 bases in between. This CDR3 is CASSLYRTNTGELFF. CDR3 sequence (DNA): TGTGCCAGCAGCTTATACAGGACGAACACCGGGGAGCTGTTTTTT.

The CDR3: CASSLAGAQDTQYF. CDR3 DNA: TGTGCCAGCAGTCTAGCGGGGGCTCAAGATACGCAGTATTTT. This chain joins TRBV6-2 or TRBV6-3 and TRBJ2-3; 10 nucleotides agree with TRBD2. V lost 5 bases and J lost 5; bases outside the gene matches: 4. This CDR3 is built from 14 residues. Germline V gene sequence: CDR1 MNHEY, CDR2 SVGEGT.

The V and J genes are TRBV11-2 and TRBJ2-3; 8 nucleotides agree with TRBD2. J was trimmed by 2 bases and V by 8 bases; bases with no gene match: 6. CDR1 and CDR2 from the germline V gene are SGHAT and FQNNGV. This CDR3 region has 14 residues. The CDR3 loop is CASATSGDTDTQYF. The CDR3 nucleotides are TGTGCCAGCGCAACTAGCGGCGACACAGATACGCAGTATTTT.

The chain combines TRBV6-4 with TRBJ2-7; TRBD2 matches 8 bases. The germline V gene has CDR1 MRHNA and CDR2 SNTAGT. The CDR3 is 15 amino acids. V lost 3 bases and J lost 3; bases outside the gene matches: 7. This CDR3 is CASSEELADGYEQYF. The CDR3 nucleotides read TGTGCCAGCAGTGAAGAACTAGCGGACGGCTACGAGCAGTACTTC.

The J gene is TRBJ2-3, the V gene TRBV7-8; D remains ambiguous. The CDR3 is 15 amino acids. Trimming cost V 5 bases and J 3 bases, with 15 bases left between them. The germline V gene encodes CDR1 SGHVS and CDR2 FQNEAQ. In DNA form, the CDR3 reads TGTGCCAGCAGCCCCGTTTCTCTCGAGACAGATACGCAGTATTTT. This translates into CASSPVSLETDTQYF.

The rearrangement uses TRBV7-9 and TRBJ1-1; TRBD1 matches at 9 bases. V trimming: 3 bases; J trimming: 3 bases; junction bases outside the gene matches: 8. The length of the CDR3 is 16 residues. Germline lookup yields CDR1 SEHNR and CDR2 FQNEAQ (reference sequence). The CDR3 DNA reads TGTGCCAGCAGCTTGGGGACAGGGAGGGGGTACACTGAAGCTTTCTTT. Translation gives CASSLGTGRGYTEAFF.

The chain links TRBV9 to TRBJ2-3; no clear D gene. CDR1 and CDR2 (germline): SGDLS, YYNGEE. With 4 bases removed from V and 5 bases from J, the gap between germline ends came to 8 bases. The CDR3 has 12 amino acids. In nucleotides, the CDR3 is TGTGCCAGCAGCCCAGGTAGAGATACGCAGTATTTT. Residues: CASSPGRDTQYF.

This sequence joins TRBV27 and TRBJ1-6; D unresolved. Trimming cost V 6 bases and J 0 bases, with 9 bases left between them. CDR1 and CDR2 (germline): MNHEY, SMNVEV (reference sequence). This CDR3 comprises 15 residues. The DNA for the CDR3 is TGTGCCAGCAGCCCGGGGAGCTCCTATAATTCACCCCTCCACTTT. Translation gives CASSPGSSYNSPLHF.

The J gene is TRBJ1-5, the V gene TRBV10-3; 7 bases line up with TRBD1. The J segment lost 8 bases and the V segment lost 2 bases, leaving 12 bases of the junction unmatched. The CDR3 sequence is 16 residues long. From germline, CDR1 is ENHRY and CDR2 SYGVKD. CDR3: CAISENNRDSAEPQHF. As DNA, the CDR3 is TGTGCCATCAGTGAGAACAACCGGGACAGCGCCGAGCCCCAGCATTTT.

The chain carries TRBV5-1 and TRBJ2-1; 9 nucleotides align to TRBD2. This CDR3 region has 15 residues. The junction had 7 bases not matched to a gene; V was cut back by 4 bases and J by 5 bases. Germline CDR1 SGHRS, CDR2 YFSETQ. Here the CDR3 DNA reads TGCGCCAGCAGCACGTCCGGGACTAGCCACAATGAGCAGTTCTTC. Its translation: CASSTSGTSHNEQFF.

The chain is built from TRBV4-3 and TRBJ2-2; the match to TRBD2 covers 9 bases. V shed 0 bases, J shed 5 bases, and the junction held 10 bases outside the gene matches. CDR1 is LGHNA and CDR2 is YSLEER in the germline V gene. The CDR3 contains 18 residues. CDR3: CASSQDRGLAKVTGELFF. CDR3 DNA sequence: TGCGCCAGCAGCCAAGATCGAGGACTAGCGAAGGTTACCGGGGAGCTGTTTTTT.

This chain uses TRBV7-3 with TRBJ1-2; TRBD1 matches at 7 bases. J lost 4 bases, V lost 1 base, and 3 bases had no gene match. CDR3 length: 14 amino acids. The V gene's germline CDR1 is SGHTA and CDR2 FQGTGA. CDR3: CASSLKGASYGYTF. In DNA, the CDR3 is TGTGCCAGCAGCTTAAAGGGGGCTAGCTATGGCTACACCTTC.